Listed here is a single TCR beta chain. Its antigen is still unknown. No base quality values were provided; no much bigger clone lies one nucleotide off. This record comes from a study of Ad26.COV2.S vaccination and SARS-CoV-2 variants (dated by TCRdb to 2020 to 2022). Regarding the complete study: Donors in the vaccine arm were drawn from COV1001, a multicentre, randomized, double-blind, placebo-controlled phase I-IIa trial testing Ad26.COV2.S in healthy adults. Trial participants were randomized into five groups of five, in which low-dose or high-dose Ad26.COV2.S was given once or twice, or placebo was given on both occasions. The specificity and breadth of SARS-CoV-2-reactive T cell receptors after Ad26.COV2.S vaccination were assessed by TCRbeta repertoire sequencing. Investigators remained blinded to trial group allocation during experiments and outcome assessment. A total of roughly 32 samples were included in the TCR-sequenced set, comprising around 19 Ad26.COV2.S vaccine recipients, 5 placebo recipients and 8 SARS-CoV-2 convalescent individuals. Dosing of Ad26.COV2.S was intramuscular, at either 5x10^10 or 1x10^11 viral particles, delivered as one shot or as two shots spaced 56 days apart. Overall results and qualifications from the work: Vaccine and placebo recipients had comparable non-spike TCR breadth, which fits with the vaccine containing only spike. Compared with placebo recipients, Ad26.COV2.S recipients showed higher spike-specific TCR breadth (P = 0.0014). After vaccination, substantial breadth of spike-specific CD8+ and CD4+ T cell responses was reported. The study was not powered to compare responses between vaccine doses or regimens. The authors noted that the TCR breadth and depth analyses may have underestimated total T cell responses.

From the cysteine up to the phenylalanine, the CDR3 has a length of 11 residues. The CDR3 DNA has 33 bases and is translated from base 1. Deletion took 6 bases off V and 7 bases off J, with a span of 9 bases between the germline ends. The germline V gene (reference sequence) gives CDR1 as LNHDA and CDR2 as SQIVND. Sample treatment or condition, as interpreted from the label and publication: some 19 received Ad26.COV2.S at low or high dose, single or two shots; about 5 received placebo; per-sample allocation not given. Repertoires of vaccine and placebo recipients were sequenced from samples taken on day 63 after the first injection. Between 29 July and 7 August 2020, Cohort 1b enrolled about 27 adults aged 18-55 years at one site in Boston, USA. As a vaccine, Ad26.COV2.S was a replication-incompetent adenovirus type 26 vector that expressed a prefusion-stabilized SARS-CoV-2 spike protein derived from the original Wuhan strain.

The immunoSEQ Assay was the method used to sequence TCRbeta CDR3 regions. After extraction, genomic DNA underwent amplification by bias-controlled multiplex PCR, followed by high-throughput sequencing. The study's own analysis went as follows. To quantify the absolute abundance of each unique TCRbeta CDR3 region, sequences were collapsed and filtered. T cell fraction was estimated by normalizing TCRbeta template counts to usable DNA, with usable DNA measured through amplification of reference genes found in all nucleated cells. Repertoire TCRs were annotated as SARS-CoV-2-specific by exact matching of V gene, CDR3 amino acid sequence and J gene to a known reactive TCR set. MIRA supplied the reference SARS-CoV-2 TCR set, which was filtered for enrichment in COVID-19-positive ImmuneCODE repertoires so that public or cross-reactive TCRs were removed. Using the MIRA antigens, annotated TCRs were further analysed by specific ORF or by position within an ORF. Breadth was defined as the number of annotated unique rearrangements divided by the total number of unique productive rearrangements, and depth was defined as the summed frequency of the annotated unique rearrangements. TCR breadth was compared between groups using two-sided Wilcoxon rank-sum tests. The clones in this table, taken by TCRdb from immuneACCESS, are in-frame only. Not every clone is retained; where verified, under half of the shortfall comes from an unresolved V gene, and the cause of the rest is unknown. V, J and clone size are taken as reported in that table, and D and trimming were inferred from the DNA itself. This sample gives about 680,000 clones in total; 80% to 90% of them show up just once. About 1.5% of the sample rests with the top ten.

This receptor was obtained from a person between 18 and 60 years old who received the Ad26.COV2.S COVID-19 vaccine or a placebo. The sequenced sample was peripheral blood, obtained in a trial of Ad26.COV2.S vaccine versus placebo. The chain is encoded by TRBV19 joined to TRBJ1-1; the D gene identity is not certain. The CDR3 amino acid sequence is: CASSLGVEAFF. Read as DNA, the sequence is TGTGCCAGTAGCCTTGGCGTTGAAGCTTTCTTT.